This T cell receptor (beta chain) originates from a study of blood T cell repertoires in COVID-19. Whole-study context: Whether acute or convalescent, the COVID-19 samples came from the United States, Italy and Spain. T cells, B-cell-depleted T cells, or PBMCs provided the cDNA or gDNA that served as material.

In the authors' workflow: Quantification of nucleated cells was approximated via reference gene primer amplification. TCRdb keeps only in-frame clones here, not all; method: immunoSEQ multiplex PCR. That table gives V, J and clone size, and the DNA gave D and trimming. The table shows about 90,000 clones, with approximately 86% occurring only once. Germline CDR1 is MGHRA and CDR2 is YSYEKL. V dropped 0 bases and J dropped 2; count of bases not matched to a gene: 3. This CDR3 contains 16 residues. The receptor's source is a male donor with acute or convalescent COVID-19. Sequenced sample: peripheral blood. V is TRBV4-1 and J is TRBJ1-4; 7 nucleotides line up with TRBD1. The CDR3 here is CASSQEGTATNEKLFF. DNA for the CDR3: TGCGCCAGCAGCCAAGAGGGGACAGCCACTAATGAAAAACTGTTTTTT.